This T cell receptor (beta chain) was sequenced in a study of blood T cell repertoires in COVID-19. Overall study: PBMCs, B-cell-depleted T cells, or T cells were the source of the cDNA or gDNA that made up the material.

Donors in Cohort 3 counted as recovered after two negative PCRs, clearance, or symptom resolution. The CDR3 sequence is 18 residues long. The germline V gene encodes CDR1 MDHEN and CDR2 SYDVKM. Unmatched junction bases numbered 15, after V lost 4 bases and J lost 8 bases. The method was immunoSEQ multiplex PCR; TCRdb's version includes in-frame clones alone and lacks a portion of them. The data show about 240,000 clones, with 75% to 90% seen just once and over 7.5% held by the top ten. This chain joins TRBV28 and TRBJ2-3; TRBD2 matches 13 bases. The receptor was isolated from a man aged 35 to 55 who had recovered from COVID-19. Material for sequencing was PBMCs or T cells enriched from blood (not recorded which). CDR3 amino acids: CASSSLAGGPRALVTQYF. The CDR3 coding sequence is TGTGCCAGCAGTTCACTAGCGGGAGGGCCCAGGGCCCTTGTTACGCAGTATTTT.